This T cell receptor (beta chain) was obtained from a study of blood T cell repertoires in COVID-19. This clone turned up a few times. In the original analysis: From reference gene primer amplification, estimates of nucleated cell counts were derived. The repertoire was sequenced with immunoSEQ multiplex PCR; TCRdb's copy has only in-frame clones and lacks some. That table gives V, J and clone size, and the DNA gave D and trimming. This sample has fewer than 200,000 clones, with 85% to 90% found just once. Germline CDR1 reads KGHSH; CDR2 reads LQKENI. The junction had 3 bases not matched to a gene; V was cut back by 0 bases and J by 2 bases. The CDR3 length is 15 residues.

The source material was peripheral blood. The TCR originated in a woman aged 18-29 years who had recovered from COVID-19. V gene TRBV18 combines with J gene TRBJ2-7; 8 bases are a match to TRBD2. CDR3 in DNA: TGTGCCAGCTCACCACCGCGGGGGGCCCCCTACGAGCAGTACGTC. Translating it yields CASSPPRGAPYEQYV.